This TCR beta chain came from a study of blood T cell repertoires in COVID-19. Only in-frame clones appear in the TCRdb table, and some are missing; sequencing was by immunoSEQ multiplex PCR. Among 85,000 to 130,000 clones listed, 91% were seen once. The CDR3 length is 16 residues. CDR1 LGHNA and CDR2 YSLEER come from the germline V gene. Unmatched junction bases numbered 4, after V lost 1 base and J lost 3 bases. The chain has TRBV4-3 and TRBJ2-1; 9 bases match TRBD2. The TCR was taken from a human donor in a cohort sampled during active COVID-19. The specimen sequenced was peripheral blood. CDR3 nucleotides: TGCGCCAGCAGCCAAGTAGTAGCGGGGGTCTACAATGAGCAGTTCTTC. As protein: CASSQVVAGVYNEQFF.